This T cell receptor beta chain was obtained from a study of T cell responses to AZD1222 COVID-19 vaccine. The table came from immunoSEQ multiplex PCR; TCRdb's copy has only in-frame clones and leaves some out. The sample includes about 90,000 clones, 80% to 90% of them seen just once. Notes on this clone: Its antigen is not identified.

Study conclusions and caveats: Repertoire samples came only from after the peak T cell response.

This receptor was obtained from an adult in good health. The source was peripheral blood, collected on day 0 of AZD1222 vaccination.

CDR3 region: CSVEGIPPGRHEQFF. The DNA for the CDR3 is TGCAGCGTTGAGGGGATACCCCCAGGTAGACATGAGCAGTTCTTC. The chain links TRBV29-1 to TRBJ2-1; no firm D call. Germline CDR1 SQVTM, CDR2 ANQGSEA. The CDR3 extends over 15 amino acids. The ends were cut back, 3 bases at V and 8 bases at J, with 20 bases in the middle.